Detailed here is one T cell receptor beta chain. Its antigen is unknown. PCR primers comprised 60 Vbeta and 13 Jbeta primers. The assay was immunoSEQ multiplex PCR, and TCRdb's table has in-frame clones only and misses some. Of around 180,000 clones listed, roughly 84% are singletons. These data are taken from a study of cytomegalovirus exposure and HLA in healthy donors. CDR3 size: 16 residues. V dropped 3 bases and J dropped 5; count of bases not matched to a gene: 5. CDR1 and CDR2 (germline): SGHVS, FNYEAQ. Broader study findings: For most subjects, TCR beta sequences were reported to predict HLA-A and HLA-B alleles with accuracy.

This clonotype was obtained from a boy younger than 10 in good health and CMV-seronegative. The chain employs TRBV7-6 and TRBJ2-5; TRBD2 matches 14 bases. Sequencing input: PBMCs. The CDR3 DNA reads TGTGCCAGCAGCTTTGGACTAGCGGGGGGTACTGAGACCCAGTACTTC. This codes for CASSFGLAGGTETQYF.